The 3 T cell receptor beta chains given below trace back to one sample, sequenced in a study of B cell selection in AIRE deficiency (dated by TCRdb to the late 2010s). Conventional CD4 T cells were sorted as CD4+CD127+ cells. Library preparation was by the immunoSEQ multiplex PCR assay. TCRdb took over this immuneACCESS table, retaining in-frame rearrangements with V and J assigned. Such tables are incomplete; in checked studies, under half of the missing clones stem from an unresolved V gene, and the remainder is unexplained. The sample table records roughly 25,000 clones; approximately 97% of these occur just once. The ten largest clonotypes hold less than 0.25% of the sample. Sequencing was performed on conventional CD4+ T cells sorted from PBMCs. The receptors derive from a human donor with AIRE deficiency.

The chain combines TRBV7-8 with TRBJ2-7; D gene uncertain. Trimming cost V 2 bases and J 6 bases, with 8 bases left between them. Germline V gene lookup returns CDR1 SGHVS and CDR2 FQNEAQ. The CDR3 length is 12 residues. CDR3 residues: CASSLQRSEQYF. In DNA form, the CDR3 reads TGTGCCAGCAGCTTACAGAGGTCCGAGCAGTACTTC. Supplemented by reference TRBV7-8 and TRBJ2-7, the full variable domain reads GAGVSQSPRYKVAKRGQDVALRCDPISGHVSLFWYQQALGQGPEFLTYFQNEAQLDKSGLPSDRFFAERPEGSVSTLKIQRTQQEDSAVYLCASSLQRSEQYFGPGTRLTVT.

The J gene is TRBJ1-6, the V gene TRBV6-5; D possibly corresponds to TRBD1 (5 bases). Deletions cut 3 bases from V and 5 bases from J, with 8 bases between. Germline loops: CDR1 MNHEY, CDR2 SVGAGI. This CDR3 comprises 14 residues. CDR3 protein: CASSYSTDNSPLHF. The CDR3 region has the DNA TGTGCCAGCAGTTATTCGACAGATAATTCACCCCTCCACTTT.

V gene TRBV4-1 combines with J gene TRBJ1-1; no reliable D call. Per germline, CDR1 MGHRA and CDR2 YSYEKL. The ends were cut back, 1 base at V and 6 bases at J, with 9 bases in the middle. CDR3 length equals 13 residues. CDR3 bases: TGCGCCAGCAGCCAAGCTCTTGGGGCTGAAGCTTTCTTT. It translates to CASSQALGAEAFF.